This TCR beta chain is from a study of neurological immune-mediated disorders (dated by TCRdb to 2018 to 2020). Concerning the study at large: Among the approximately 34 multiple sclerosis patients, 31 had relapsing-remitting MS and 3 had secondary progressive MS. The roughly 100 TCR-beta libraries covered PBMC samples along with longitudinal samples, technical triplicates, and paired sorted CD4+ and CD8+ T-cell subsets. Using UMI-based sequencing, the study compared peripheral blood TCR-beta repertoires from patients with HTLV-I-associated myelopathy (HAM/TSP), patients with multiple sclerosis, and healthy controls. The cohort comprised about 68 subjects: 15 or so HAM/TSP patients, approximately 34 multiple sclerosis patients and about 20 healthy controls. Results the study describes overall, beyond this receptor: Expanded clones from different subjects shared no identical CDR3 amino acid sequences, which suggests that TCR-beta repertoires were private in all groups. TCR clonal expansion was highest in HAM/TSP patients and lowest in MS patients, with MS patients falling below even healthy controls. In a phylogenetic analysis, the repertoires of 18 out of 34 MS patients fell into a single cluster of related CDR3 sequences, pointing to a possible signature at the repertoire level. The MS cluster showed no association with clinical or MRI features, and the authors stated that larger cohorts are needed.

The CDR3 runs 13 amino acids, cysteine and phenylalanine included. The CDR3 DNA has 39 bases and is translated from base 1. Sequences MNHNS (CDR1) and SASEGT (CDR2) are obtained from the germline V gene. Clipping removes 8 bases from V and 9 bases from J, with 9 as the unmatched junction base count. To synthesize cDNA, template-switch 5'RACE was performed with a primer carrying a 10-nucleotide random unique molecular identifier so that each TCR transcript was tagged. Over 180 million TCR-beta sequences, covering 15-18 subjects, were produced in each sequencing run. Total RNA was extracted with the RNeasy kit. TCR-beta VDJ regions were amplified with primers for the TCR constant region and the 5'RACE anchor, using the KAPA Real-time Library Amplification kit. Sample indexes and Illumina adaptors were added in a first PCR, after which library yield was increased in a second PCR. After Ampure bead purification, the TCR product of roughly 650 bp was size-selected on a 2% E-gel SizeSelection system. Library quality was checked on a Bioanalyzer, concentration was measured with Qubit, and libraries were quantified with the Kapa Library Quantification kit before pooling. An Illumina HiSeq 2500 was used to sequence the libraries paired-end at 2 x 150 bp. To increase sequence diversity, about 25-31% phiX was spiked into each library pool. In the original analysis: The UMI-based MiGEC pipeline processed quality-filtered reads and removed over 80% of raw TCR sequences during error correction. VDJ genes were aligned to IMGT germline references, and each clonotype was defined by a unique CDR3 amino acid sequence together with V-J genes. VDJtools evaluated clonal expansion, Shannon diversity and CDR3 relatedness (CalcPairwiseDistances, ClusterSamples); CLCbio workbench built phylogenetic trees. A clone was classed as expanded if it had 8 or more unique UMIs, a cutoff based on coefficient-of-variation modelling across technical triplicates. TCRdb passed the public sequencing reads through fastp at Q25 and MiXCR, retaining productive beta sequences. Every distinct CDR3 protein forms one entry, paired with its most common genes and DNA. The V and J calls and clone size are TCRdb's, not the authors'. The sample table lists 65,000 to 95,000 distinct CDR3 sequences, roughly 4.7% of them with a count of one. The ten biggest clones cover less than 2.5% of the sample.

Libraries from unsorted PBMCs were made from 2 million PBMCs kept in RNAlater at -80 degrees C until RNA extraction. The multiple sclerosis patients were enrolled in a US clinical protocol that used magnetic resonance imaging to evaluate disease progression. Peripheral blood underwent Ficoll-Hypaque density gradient centrifugation to isolate PBMCs, which were then cryopreserved in liquid nitrogen. This clonotype was observed at least ten times. What this receptor recognizes is not known. No clone much larger than this one lies a single base away; base qualities are absent. Sequences were obtained from PBMCs. The chain is encoded by TRBV6-1 joined to TRBJ2-1, with TRBD1 matching 8 junction bases. This receptor was obtained from a young woman with multiple sclerosis. The DNA sequence reads TGTGCCAGCCTTATTTACACAGGGGGTGAGCAGTTCTTC. Its translation is CASLIYTGGEQFF.